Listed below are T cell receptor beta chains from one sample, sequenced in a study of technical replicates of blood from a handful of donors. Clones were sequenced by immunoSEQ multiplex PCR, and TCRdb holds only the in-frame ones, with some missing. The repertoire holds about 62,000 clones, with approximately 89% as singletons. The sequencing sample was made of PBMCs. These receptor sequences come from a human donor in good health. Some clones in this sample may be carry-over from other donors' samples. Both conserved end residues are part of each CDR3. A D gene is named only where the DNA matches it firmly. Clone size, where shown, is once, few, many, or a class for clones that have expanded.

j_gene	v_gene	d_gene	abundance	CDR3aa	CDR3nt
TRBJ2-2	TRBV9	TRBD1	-	CASSVVSGTANTGELFF	TGTGCCAGCAGCGTAGTCTCCGGGACAGCGAACACCGGGGAGCTGTTTTTT
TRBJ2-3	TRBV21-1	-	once	CASFETGSTDTQYF	TGTGCCAGCTTCGAGACAGGGAGCACAGATACGCAGTATTTT
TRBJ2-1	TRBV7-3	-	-	CASSSQGPSRYEQFF	TGTGCCAGCAGCTCTCAAGGGCCTAGCCGGTATGAGCAGTTCTTC
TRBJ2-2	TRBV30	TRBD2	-	CAWSVTGGYTGELFF	TGTGCCTGGAGTGTGACGGGAGGGTACACCGGGGAGCTGTTTTTT
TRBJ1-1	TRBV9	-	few	CASSVEARQGEAFF	TGTGCCAGCAGCGTAGAAGCAAGGCAGGGTGAAGCTTTCTTT
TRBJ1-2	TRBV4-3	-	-	CASSQDLRADYGYTF	TGCGCCAGCAGCCAAGATTTGCGGGCGGACTATGGCTACACCTTC
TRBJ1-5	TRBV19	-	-	CASSMRGSGNQPQHF	TGTGCCAGTAGTATGCGGGGTAGCGGCAATCAGCCCCAGCATTTT
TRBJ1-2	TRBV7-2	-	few	CASSFRAMGGSGYTF	TGTGCCAGCAGCTTCAGGGCCATGGGGGGGAGTGGCTACACCTTC
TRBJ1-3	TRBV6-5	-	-	CASSYGRGNTIYF	TGTGCCAGCAGTTACGGCAGAGGAAACACCATATATTTT
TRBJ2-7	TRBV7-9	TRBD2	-	CASSPRLAGGYEQYF	TGTGCCAGCAGCCCACGACTAGCGGGAGGGTACGAGCAGTACTTC
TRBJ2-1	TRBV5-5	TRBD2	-	CASSLAGAPNNEQFF	TGTGCCAGCAGCTTAGCGGGGGCTCCCAACAATGAGCAGTTCTTC
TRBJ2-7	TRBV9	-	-	CASSVGGDSYEQYF	TGTGCCAGCAGCGTAGGCGGGGATTCCTACGAGCAGTACTTC
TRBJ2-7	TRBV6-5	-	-	CASSSRGWTTYEQYF	TGTGCCAGCAGTTCCCGGGGGTGGACTACCTACGAGCAGTACTTC
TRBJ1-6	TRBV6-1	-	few	CASSEVDYRYNSPLHF	TGTGCCAGCAGTGAAGTAGATTATCGTTATAATTCACCCCTCCACTTT
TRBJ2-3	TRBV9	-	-	CASTRSTTDTQYF	TGTGCCAGCACTAGATCTACCACAGATACGCAGTATTTT
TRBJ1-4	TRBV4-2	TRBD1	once	CASSQDSDRGAKLFF	TGTGCCAGCAGCCAAGATTCGGACAGGGGGGCTAAACTGTTTTTT
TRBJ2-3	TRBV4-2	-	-	CASSRGAGEDTQYF	TGTGCCAGCAGTCGAGGGGCAGGGGAAGATACGCAGTATTTT
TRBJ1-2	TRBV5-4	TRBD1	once	CASSLGQGHAYYGYTF	TGTGCCAGCAGCTTGGGACAGGGCCATGCATACTATGGCTACACCTTC
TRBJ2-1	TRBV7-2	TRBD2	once	CASSLASGRNNEQFF	TGTGCCAGCAGCTTAGCTAGCGGGAGAAACAATGAGCAGTTCTTC
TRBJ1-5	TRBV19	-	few	CASSILGQGQPQHF	TGTGCCAGTAGTATTTTGGGGCAGGGTCAGCCCCAGCATTTT
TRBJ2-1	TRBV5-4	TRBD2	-	CASSYGLAGYNEQFF	TGTGCCAGCAGCTACGGACTAGCTGGTTACAATGAGCAGTTCTTC
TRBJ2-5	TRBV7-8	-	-	CASSSGTHGGETQYF	TGTGCCAGCAGCTCCGGGACCCACGGAGGGGAGACCCAGTACTTC
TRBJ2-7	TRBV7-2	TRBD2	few	CASSFAGTSGSYEQYF	TGTGCCAGCAGCTTTGCGGGGACTAGCGGGAGCTACGAGCAGTACTTC
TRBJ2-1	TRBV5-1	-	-	CASSPGQYNEQFF	TGCGCCAGCAGCCCGGGACAATACAATGAGCAGTTCTTC
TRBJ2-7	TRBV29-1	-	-	CSAKTGRYEQYF	TGCAGCGCAAAGACAGGAAGGTACGAGCAGTACTTC
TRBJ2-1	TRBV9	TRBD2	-	CASSNSGGPYNEQFF	TGTGCCAGCAGCAATAGCGGGGGACCATACAATGAGCAGTTCTTC
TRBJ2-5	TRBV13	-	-	CASSSDPRAETQYF	TGTGCCAGCAGCTCCGACCCCAGGGCGGAGACCCAGTACTTC
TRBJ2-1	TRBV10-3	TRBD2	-	CAISVIVSSGPNNEQFF	TGTGCCATCAGTGTCATCGTCTCTAGCGGGCCGAACAATGAGCAGTTCTTC
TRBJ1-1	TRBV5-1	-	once	CASSLAALQGPINTEAFF	TGCGCCAGCAGCTTGGCCGCCCTACAGGGTCCAATTAACACTGAAGCTTTCTTT
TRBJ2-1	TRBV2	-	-	CASTLIGSYNEQFF	TGTGCCAGCACGCTAATCGGCTCCTACAATGAGCAGTTCTTC
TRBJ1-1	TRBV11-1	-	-	CASSLSRNTEAFF	TGTGCCAGCAGCTTATCCAGGAACACTGAAGCTTTCTTT
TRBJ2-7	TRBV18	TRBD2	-	CASSPLATGLAGGHLYEQYF	TGTGCCAGCTCACCACTCGCAACCGGACTAGCGGGGGGCCACCTCTACGAGCAGTACTTC
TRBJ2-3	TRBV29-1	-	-	CSVRTRINTDTQYF	TGCAGCGTTAGGACACGGATTAACACAGATACGCAGTATTTT
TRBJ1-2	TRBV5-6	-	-	CASSLIRPYGYTF	TGTGCCAGCAGCTTGATCAGGCCCTATGGCTACACCTTC
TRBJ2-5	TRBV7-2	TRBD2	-	CASSLKGGSGGAGETQYF	TGTGCCAGCAGCTTAAAGGGTGGGAGCGGGGGGGCGGGAGAGACCCAGTACTTC
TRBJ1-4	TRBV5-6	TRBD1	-	CASSNTGTGDEKLFF	TGTGCCAGCAGCAATACCGGGACAGGGGATGAAAAACTGTTTTTT
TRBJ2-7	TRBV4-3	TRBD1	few	CATFPGTGYHEQYF	TGCGCCACCTTCCCCGGGACAGGGTACCACGAGCAGTACTTC
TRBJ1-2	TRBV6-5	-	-	CASRQGNYGYTF	TGTGCCAGCAGACAGGGCAACTATGGCTACACCTTC
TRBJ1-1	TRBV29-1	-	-	CSVETRVPSQGWDTEAFF	TGCAGCGTTGAAACCAGGGTGCCCTCCCAAGGTTGGGACACTGAAGCTTTCTTT